The 30 T cell receptor beta chains below all came from one sample that was sequenced in a study of PD-L1 blockade in urothelial cancer. As for time point: peripheral blood 6 weeks after treatment start. The assay was immunoSEQ multiplex PCR, and TCRdb's table has in-frame clones only and misses some. In the table there are around 110,000 clones, approximately 90% of which are singletons. The starting material was PBMCs, obtained around atezolizumab (anti-PD-L1) treatment. The origin of the receptors is a man aged 60 to 75 with urothelial cancer.

The chain is built from TRBV7-3 and TRBJ2-1, with 9 nucleotides matching TRBD1. Germline V gene data show CDR1 as SGHTA and CDR2 as FQGTGA. The V gene end was trimmed by 5 bases and the J gene end by 3 bases; junction bases not matched to a gene: 5. The CDR3 runs to 15 residues. The CDR3 protein is CASSAPGQGYNEQFF. The CDR3, as DNA: TGTGCCAGCAGCGCTCCGGGACAGGGCTACAATGAGCAGTTCTTC.

The chain combines TRBV19 with TRBJ1-1; D is uncertain. The V gene's germline CDR1 is LNHDA and CDR2 SQIVND (reference sequence). The V end was cut by 7 bases, the J end by 4 bases, with 16 bases between. This CDR3 is built from 14 residues. CDR3 protein: CASTIPLTGTEAFF. DNA of the CDR3: TGTGCCAGTACTATCCCACTTACGGGCACTGAAGCTTTCTTT.

This chain connects TRBV7-2 to TRBJ1-1, with a tentative D call TRBD1 (5 bases). V lost 1 base and J 2 bases, leaving 11 bases between the germline ends. This CDR3 region has 15 residues. Germline assignment: CDR1 SGHTA and CDR2 FQGNSA. CDR3 sequence reads: CASSLVSQGNTEAFF. The CDR3 coding sequence is TGTGCCAGCAGCTTAGTTAGTCAGGGTAACACTGAAGCTTTCTTT.

The genes are TRBV4-3 and TRBJ2-6; no reliable D call. Between the trimmed V and J ends, which lost 0 bases and 0 bases, there was a span of 6 bases. The CDR3 sequence is 16 residues long. CDR1 and CDR2 (germline): LGHNA, YSLEER. In DNA form, the CDR3 reads TGCGCCAGCAGCCAAGATCGAGGCTCTGGGGCCAACGTCCTGACTTTC. Its protein product is CASSQDRGSGANVLTF.

The genes are TRBV29-1 and TRBJ2-7; 10 bases align to TRBD1. Germline values: CDR1 SQVTM, CDR2 ANQGSEA. The CDR3 has 12 residues. V lost 4 bases and J lost 9; bases outside the gene matches: 6. CDR3 coding DNA: TGCAGCGTTGGAGACAGGGGGCTTGGGCAGTACTTC. Protein sequence: CSVGDRGLGQYF.

This chain links TRBV11-2 with TRBJ1-2, with 7 bases matching TRBD1. The CDR3 contains 12 residues. Trimming cost V 5 bases and J 10 bases; bases outside gene matches: 7. Germline CDR1 reads SGHAT; CDR2 reads FQNNGV. The CDR3 DNA reads as TGTGCCAGCAGCCTACAGGGGCGCAACTACACCTTC. Translation: CASSLQGRNYTF.

The J gene is TRBJ1-1, the V gene TRBV7-2; D gene ambiguous. The V gene's germline CDR1 is SGHTA and CDR2 FQGNSA. V was shortened by 3 bases and J by 11 bases, with 13 bases between the two germline ends. The CDR3 length is 12 residues. The CDR3 region has the DNA TGTGCCAGCAGCTTCACGACGGGAGGGGCTTTCTTT. This codes for CASSFTTGGAFF.

The gene calls are TRBV28 and TRBJ1-6, with 11 bases that match TRBD1. Germline V lookup: CDR1 MDHEN, CDR2 SYDVKM. This CDR3 has 16 residues. Trimming cost V 3 bases and J 10 bases; bases outside gene matches: 8. The CDR3 DNA is TGTGCCAGCAGTTTCCGGGACAGGGGGATGGTCTCACCCCTCCACTTT. Translating gives CASSFRDRGMVSPLHF.

The sample holds one count of this clone. V gene TRBV7-9 combines with J gene TRBJ1-4, with D perhaps TRBD1 (5 bases). V was shortened by 3 bases and J by 10 bases, with 15 bases between the two germline ends. The CDR3 spans 14 residues. CDR1 and CDR2 from the germline V gene are SEHNR and FQNEAQ (reference sequence). Written as DNA, the CDR3 is TGTGCCAGCAGCTTCTTAGGCCGCACAGGAAAACTGTTTTTT. The encoded protein is CASSFLGRTGKLFF.

CDR3 in DNA: TGCAGTGCTAGTAAAGAGACCCAGTACTTC. Its protein is CSASKETQYF. J is TRBJ2-5 and V is TRBV20-1; no definite D call. The V gene's germline CDR1 is DFQATT and CDR2 SNEGSKA (reference sequence). V was cut by 3 bases and J by 3 bases, with 2 bases left in between. This CDR3 is 10 amino acids long.

CDR3 sequence: CASSPGTVNTEAFF. The CDR3 DNA reads as TGTGCCAGCAGTCCCGGGACAGTGAACACTGAAGCTTTCTTT. The V call is TRBV28, the J call TRBJ1-1, with 7 positions matching TRBD1. CDR3 length equals 14 residues. Germline-derived CDR1 and CDR2 are MDHEN and SYDVKM. J was trimmed by 0 bases and V by 5 bases; bases with no gene match: 3.

The chain couples TRBV7-2 to TRBJ1-5; tentative D call: TRBD1 (5 bases). The CDR3 length is 15 residues. CDR1 and CDR2 (germline): SGHTA, FQGNSA. Trimming took off 5 bases at V and 4 bases at J, with 15 bases between the two ends. This CDR3 reads CASSPQGSFNQPQHF. CDR3 in DNA: TGTGCCAGCAGCCCCCAGGGTTCATTTAATCAGCCCCAGCATTTT.

The V and J genes are TRBV5-1 and TRBJ2-3, with D possibly being TRBD1 (6 bases). The CDR3 spans 15 residues. Germline V gives CDR1 SGHRS, CDR2 YFSETQ. The V end lost 0 bases, the J end lost 0 bases, and 8 bases lay between the germline ends. The CDR3 region is CASSLDRGSTDTQYF. The CDR3 bases are TGCGCCAGCAGCTTGGATAGGGGGAGCACAGATACGCAGTATTTT.

The gene calls are TRBV6-5 and TRBJ2-5; D perhaps matches TRBD1 (6 bases). Per germline, CDR1 MNHEY and CDR2 SVGAGI. The length of the CDR3 is 14 residues. V dropped 2 bases and J dropped 5 bases, with 12 bases sitting between them. The CDR3 protein is CASSYNTGPETQYF. CDR3 coding DNA: TGTGCCAGCAGTTACAACACAGGGCCGGAGACCCAGTACTTC.

The chain has TRBV11-2 and TRBJ1-5, with 7 bases aligning to TRBD1. This CDR3 region has 15 residues. In germline, CDR1 is SGHAT, CDR2 FQNNGV. The trim removed 5 bases at V and 5 bases at J, leaving 9 bases unmatched. CDR3 loop: CASSPHVRGHQPQHF. In DNA, the CDR3 is TGTGCCAGCAGCCCACACGTGAGGGGGCATCAGCCCCAGCATTTT. Full variable domain (outside the CDR3, taken from reference TRBV11-2 and TRBJ1-5): EAGVAQSPRYKIIEKRQSVAFWCNPISGHATLYWYQQILGQGPKLLIQFQNNGVVDDSQLPKDRFSAERLKGVDSTLKIQPAKLEDSAVYLCASSPHVRGHQPQHFGDGTRLSIL.

J is TRBJ1-6 and V is TRBV28; D is possibly TRBD1 (6 bases). CDR3 length equals 12 residues. V was trimmed by 1 base and J by 13 bases, leaving 8 bases between them. In germline, CDR1 is MDHEN, CDR2 SYDVKM. The CDR3 here is CASSLSGGPLHF. DNA of the CDR3: TGTGCCAGCAGTTTATCTGGGGGCCCCCTCCACTTT.

This chain joins TRBV6-6 and TRBJ2-7, with 8 bases identical to TRBD1. The CDR3 is 16 amino acids. The junction had 9 bases not matched to a gene; V was cut back by 2 bases and J by 3 bases. Germline V lookup: CDR1 MNHNY, CDR2 SVGAGI (reference sequence). The CDR3 nucleotides are TGTGCCAGCAGTTACCTAGGCGGCAGGGGGCTCTACGAGCAGTACTTC. Protein product: CASSYLGGRGLYEQYF.

The rearrangement joins TRBV27 to TRBJ2-1, with D perhaps TRBD2 (5 bases). V was trimmed by 3 bases and J by 0 bases, leaving 18 bases between them. Looked up from germline, CDR1 is MNHEY and CDR2 is SMNVEV (reference sequence). CDR3 length equals 18 residues. As DNA, the CDR3 is TGTGCCAGCAGTTTCCACGCGGGTGGCGCAAGCTCCTACAATGAGCAGTTCTTC. It translates to CASSFHAGGASSYNEQFF.

The V gene is TRBV5-6, the J gene TRBJ2-7; 10 bases agree with TRBD1. Germline CDR1 and CDR2: SGHDT and YYEEEE. V lost 6 bases, J lost 1 base, and 4 bases stayed unmatched. This CDR3 region has 14 residues. CDR3 nucleotide sequence: TGTGCCAGCAACCTGGACAGGGGGTCCTACGAGCAGTACTTC. As protein: CASNLDRGSYEQYF.

The V and J genes are TRBV28 and TRBJ2-7, with 9 bases matching TRBD2. Germline V lookup: CDR1 MDHEN, CDR2 SYDVKM. This CDR3 has 14 amino acids. V shed 3 bases and J 2 bases; nucleotides not matched to a gene: 2. CDR3 nucleotides: TGTGCCAGCAGTTTGTCTAGCGGGACCTACGAGCAGTACTTC. Encoded protein: CASSLSSGTYEQYF.

The chain joins TRBV21-1 to TRBJ2-1; the table's D call TRBD2 went unverified against the DNA. TRBV21-1 constitutes a pseudogene. The CDR3 runs 16 residues. CDR3 amino acids: CASGLAGPSSYNEQFF. The CDR3 nucleotides read TGTGCGAGTGGGCTAGCGGGACCCAGCTCCTACAATGAGCAGTTCTTC.

The V gene is TRBV29-1, the J gene TRBJ1-3; maybe TRBD1 (6 bases). The length of the CDR3 is 13 residues. Trimming shortened V by 0 bases and J by 5 bases, and 8 bases separated the two germline ends. From germline, CDR1 is SQVTM and CDR2 ANQGSEA. The CDR3 loop is CSVEDRGRNTIYF. The CDR3 DNA follows: TGCAGCGTTGAAGACAGGGGTAGAAACACCATATATTTT.

V usage is TRBV29-1 and J usage is TRBJ2-5; TRBD2 is a possible D gene (6 bases). With 7 bases removed from V and 3 bases from J, the gap between germline ends came to 12 bases. The CDR3 runs to 12 residues. Germline V gene sequence: CDR1 SQVTM, CDR2 ANQGSEA. The CDR3 protein is CSAGTYKETQYF. CDR3 DNA: TGCAGCGCTGGGACTTACAAAGAGACCCAGTACTTC.

The chain has TRBV5-1 and TRBJ2-1, with TRBD2 matching 7 bases. The CDR3 is 16 amino acids. Germline values: CDR1 SGHRS, CDR2 YFSETQ. V dropped 5 bases and J dropped 8; count of bases not matched to a gene: 16. The CDR3 sequence: CASSDGLGFLSDEQFF. DNA for the CDR3: TGCGCCAGCAGTGACGGACTAGGTTTTCTCTCGGATGAGCAGTTCTTC.

The chain is built from TRBV28 and TRBJ1-2, with a possible D match to TRBD1 (5 bases). V was cut by 4 bases and J by 3 bases, with 12 bases left in between. CDR1 and CDR2 from the germline V gene are MDHEN and SYDVKM. CDR3 length equals 14 residues. The CDR3 reads CASSSPPGDYGYTF. CDR3 DNA: TGTGCCAGCAGTTCCCCCCCGGGGGACTATGGCTACACCTTC.

V gene TRBV12-2 combines with J gene TRBJ2-7; the listed D gene, TRBD1, was not tested against the DNA. TRBV12-2 is annotated as a pseudogene. The CDR3 loop spans 15 amino acids. As DNA, the CDR3 is TGTGCAAGTCGCTTAGCGTTTGGCAGGCAGCCCGAGCAGTACTTC. As protein: CASRLAFGRQPEQYF.

The chain is built from TRBV9 and TRBJ1-6, with 10 bases aligning to TRBD1. V gave up 0 bases and J gave up 8 bases; unmatched junction bases: 8. Looked up from germline, CDR1 is SGDLS and CDR2 is YYNGEE. The CDR3 runs to 17 residues. CDR3 sequence (DNA): TGTGCCAGCAGCGTAGATGCGGGGGGACAGGGGTATTCACCCCTCCACTTT. It codes for CASSVDAGGQGYSPLHF. Variable domain in full (rest from reference TRBV9 and TRBJ1-6): DSGVTQTPKHLITATGQRVTLRCSPRSGDLSVYWYQQSLDQGLQFLIQYYNGEERAKGNILERFSAQQFPDLHSELNLSSLELGDSALYFCASSVDAGGQGYSPLHFGNGTRLTVT.

Written as DNA, the CDR3 is TGTGCCAGCAGCCAAGACGGCCTAGCGGGAGCAAATGAGCAGTTCTTC. Translated, it gives CASSQDGLAGANEQFF. V and J are TRBV14 and TRBJ2-1; 10 bases align to TRBD2. CDR1 and CDR2 from the germline V gene are SGHDN and FVKESK. CDR3 length: 16 amino acids. The V and J ends lost 0 bases and 7 bases, in that order; junction bases with no gene match: 6.

The chain links TRBV25-1 to TRBJ2-7; D is undetermined. The V end lost 7 bases, the J end lost 0 bases, and 13 bases lay between the germline ends. The germline V gene has CDR1 MGHDK and CDR2 SYGVNS. The CDR3 is 14 amino acids. This CDR3 is CASTKGGSSYEQYF. For the CDR3, the DNA is TGTGCCAGCACCAAAGGCGGTAGCTCCTACGAGCAGTACTTC.

V usage is TRBV6-5 and J usage is TRBJ1-6; 9 bases agree with TRBD1. Germline V gene sequence: CDR1 MNHEY, CDR2 SVGAGI. J gave up 10 bases and V 6 bases, and 7 bases lay outside the gene matches. CDR3 size: 14 residues. The CDR3 coding sequence is TGTGCCAGCAGCGAGGAGGACAGGGGCTCACCCCTCCACTTT. Protein sequence: CASSEEDRGSPLHF.